This T cell receptor (beta chain) was documented in a study of T cell changes during pregnancy in multiple sclerosis. The V gene's germline CDR1 is MNHEY and CDR2 SMNVEV (reference sequence). Trimming took 6 bases from V and 0 from J; bases not matched to a gene: 6. CDR3 size: 15 residues. Only in-frame clones appear in the TCRdb table, and some are missing; sequencing was by immunoSEQ multiplex PCR. The data hold 85,000 to 130,000 clones, with 75% to 95% observed a single time. Material: peripheral blood, obtained before pregnancy. The J gene is TRBJ1-1, the V gene TRBV27; 8 bases fit TRBD1. The clonotype was recovered from a female donor with multiple sclerosis, enrolled in a pregnancy study. Here the CDR3 DNA reads TGTGCCAGCAGAGACGGACAGGGAATGAACACTGAAGCTTTCTTT. Its translation is CASRDGQGMNTEAFF.